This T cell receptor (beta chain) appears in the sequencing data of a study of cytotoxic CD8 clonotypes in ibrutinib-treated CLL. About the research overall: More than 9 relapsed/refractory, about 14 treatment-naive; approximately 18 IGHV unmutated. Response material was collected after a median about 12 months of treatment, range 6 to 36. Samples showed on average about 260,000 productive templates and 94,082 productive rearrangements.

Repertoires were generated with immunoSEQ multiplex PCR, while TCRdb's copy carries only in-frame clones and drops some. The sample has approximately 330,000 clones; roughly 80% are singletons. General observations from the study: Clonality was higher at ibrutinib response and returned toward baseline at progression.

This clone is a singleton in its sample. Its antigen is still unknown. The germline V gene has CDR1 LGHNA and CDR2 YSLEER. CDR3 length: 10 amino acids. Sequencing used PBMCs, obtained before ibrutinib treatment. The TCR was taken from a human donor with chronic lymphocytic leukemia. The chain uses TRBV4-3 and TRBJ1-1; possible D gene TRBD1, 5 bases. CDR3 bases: TGCAGGGGAGGGAACACTGAAGCTTTCTTT. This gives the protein CRGGNTEAFF.